The 2 T cell receptor beta chains given below trace back to one sample, sequenced in a study of cytomegalovirus exposure and HLA in healthy donors. The PCR employed 60 Vbeta primers together with 13 Jbeta primers. The table came from immunoSEQ multiplex PCR; TCRdb's copy has only in-frame clones and leaves some out. The profile shows nearly 80,000 clones, roughly 80% of them singletons. Sequencing input: PBMCs. Receptors originate from a woman aged 40 to 49 in good health and CMV-seropositive.

The chain employs TRBV9 and TRBJ2-3, with TRBD2 as a possible D gene (6 bases). The length of the CDR3 is 14 residues. Per germline, CDR1 SGDLS and CDR2 YYNGEE. Trimming took off 3 bases at V and 2 bases at J, with 10 bases between the two ends. As DNA, the CDR3 is TGTGCCAGCAGCGCAGGGACTCACACAGATACGCAGTATTTT. It translates to CASSAGTHTDTQYF.

J is TRBJ2-2 and V is TRBV7-2, with 12 bases matching TRBD2. This CDR3 spans 19 amino acids. Germline assignment: CDR1 SGHTA and CDR2 FQGNSA. V dropped 2 bases and J dropped 1; count of bases not matched to a gene: 8. CDR3 nucleotide sequence: TGTGCCAGCAGCTTATGGGTACTAGCGGGAGGACTGAACACCGGGGAGCTGTTTTTT. This translates into CASSLWVLAGGLNTGELFF. The full variable domain, completed using reference TRBV7-2 and TRBJ2-2, is GAGVSQSPSNKVTEKGKDVELRCDPISGHTALYWYRQSLGQGLEFLIYFQGNSAPDKSGLPSDRFSAERTGGSVSTLTIQRTQQEDSAVYLCASSLWVLAGGLNTGELFFGEGSRLTVL.